This T cell receptor beta chain stems from a study of molecular identifiers for immune sequencing clone quantification. This clonotype was seen ten or more times. No antigen is known for it. TCRdb reprocessed the PCR reads via MiXCR and lists one record per CDR3 protein. The sample lists around 480,000 distinct CDR3 sequences, under 30% occurring once. Study results and caveats: The study found clones above 20 RNA copies held over 97% of effector molecules and under 1% in naive cells.

The CDR3 contains 22 residues. Trimming at V came to 4 bases and at J to 0 bases, leaving 25 bases not matched to a gene. The J gene is TRBJ2-3, the V gene TRBV12-3 or TRBV12-4, with 7 positions matching TRBD2. The sample comprised naive CD8+ T cells from blood, with Jurkat cell RNA spiked in. Indicated subset: FACS-sorted CD8+CD4-CCR7+CD45RA+ naive T cells. This receptor was taken from a human donor in good health. Some libraries in this study had Jurkat cell RNA spiked in. CDR3 sequence reads: CASSSGGGDSLLAKHSTDTQYF. The CDR3 DNA sequence: TGTGCCAGCAGTTCCGGTGGAGGGGACTCTTTACTAGCGAAACACAGCACAGATACGCAGTATTTT.